This TCR beta chain is from a study of shared clonotypes between healthy human individuals. Overall study results and limits: Donor clonotype sharing was expected to depend on sequencing depth. As a rule, naive subsets had a larger estimated richness than memory subsets.

Assay used: immunoSEQ multiplex PCR; TCRdb lists only in-frame clones, some missing. The sample has about 2,500,000 clones, about 92% seen once; the top ten hold roughly 0.15%. Healthy and HIV-negative, the adult donors had no recent acute infections or vaccinations. Naive CD4+ cells were CD45RA-selected; the remaining cells were memory. Comments on this clone: Antigen unknown.

The V and J ends lost 3 bases and 0 bases respectively, with 15 bases between them. The CDR3 covers 16 residues. Material for sequencing was naive CD4+ T cells sorted from blood. Subset here: CD45RA+ positively selected. The V gene is TRBV23-1, the J gene TRBJ2-7; tentatively, D is TRBD1 or TRBD2 (6 bases each). TRBV23-1 is an ORF; its function is uncertain. The TCR originated in a man younger than 35 in good health. CDR3 nucleotide sequence: TGCGCCAGCAGTCATGGTACGGGGGCCCTCTCCTACGAGCAGTACTTC. This encodes CASSHGTGALSYEQYF.